The 6 T cell receptor beta chains listed next were all sequenced from one sample in a study of blood T cell repertoires in COVID-19. Some clones are missing from TCRdb's copy, which holds only in-frame ones; the method was immunoSEQ multiplex PCR. The sample has hundreds of thousands of clones, around 80% seen once; the top ten hold over 4%. The material sequenced was PBMCs or T cells enriched from blood (not recorded which). Receptors were obtained from a man aged 35 to 55 who had been exposed to COVID-19.

This clone showed up just a few times. The rearrangement links TRBV12-5 to TRBJ2-2, with D possibly being TRBD2 (6 bases). CDR1 is LGHNT, CDR2 FRNRAP, per germline. The CDR3 runs to 13 residues. Deletions cut 3 bases from V and 5 bases from J, with 7 bases between. The CDR3: CASGLRGTGELFF. Here the CDR3 DNA reads TGTGCTAGTGGTTTACGGGGGACCGGGGAGCTGTTTTTT.

The genes are TRBV19 and TRBJ2-7, with D perhaps matching TRBD1 (8 bases). The CDR3 has 15 residues. V lost 4 bases to trimming and J lost 2 bases, with 15 bases between them. Germline CDR1 is LNHDA and CDR2 is SQIVND (reference sequence). CDR3: CASSRAGTGTYEQYF. Written as DNA, the CDR3 is TGTGCCAGTAGTAGAGCGGGGACAGGTACCTACGAGCAGTACTTC.

V gene TRBV2 combines with J gene TRBJ1-3; 7 positions match TRBD1. Germline assignment: CDR1 SNHLY and CDR2 FYNNEI. CDR3 length: 15 amino acids. Trimming took 6 bases from V and 0 from J; bases not matched to a gene: 5. The CDR3 DNA reads TGTGCCAGCAGGATGGGACAGAGCTCTGGAAACACCATATATTTT. Translation gives CASRMGQSSGNTIYF.

On this clone itself: Other DNA sequences in the same sample also yield this CDR3. The chain couples TRBV5-1 to TRBJ2-7, with 7 bases that match TRBD1. There are 14 residues in the CDR3. V lost 0 bases and J lost 2; bases outside the gene matches: 2. Germline assignment: CDR1 SGHRS and CDR2 YFSETQ. CDR3 DNA sequence: TGCGCCAGCAGCTTGGGTCAGGGGGCCTACGAGCAGTACTTC. Protein sequence: CASSLGQGAYEQYF.

The chain carries TRBV5-1 and TRBJ2-7; weak D call: TRBD1 (6 bases). This CDR3 has 16 amino acids. V lost 3 bases, J lost 2 bases, and 18 bases lay in between. Germline CDR1 reads SGHRS; CDR2 reads YFSETQ. The CDR3 nucleotides read TGCGCCAGCAGCTCCACTCATTCACAGGGTACCTACGAGCAGTACTTC. Amino acid sequence: CASSSTHSQGTYEQYF. The variable domain in full, with the rest retrieved from reference TRBV5-1 and TRBJ2-7, is KAGVTQTPRYLIKTRGQQVTLSCSPISGHRSVSWYQQTPGQGLQFLFEYFSETQRNKGNFPGRFSGRQFSNSRSEMNVSTLELGDSALYLCASSSTHSQGTYEQYFGPGTRLTVT.

V is TRBV11-2 and J is TRBJ2-1; 9 bases map to TRBD2. Trimming took 5 bases from V and 15 from J; bases not matched to a gene: 14. The CDR3 sequence is 14 residues long. Germline values: CDR1 SGHAT, CDR2 FQNNGV. In DNA, the CDR3 is TGTGCCAGCAGCCCGGTGGCGGGAGGGCCATTCCTGTTCTTC. This encodes CASSPVAGGPFLFF.